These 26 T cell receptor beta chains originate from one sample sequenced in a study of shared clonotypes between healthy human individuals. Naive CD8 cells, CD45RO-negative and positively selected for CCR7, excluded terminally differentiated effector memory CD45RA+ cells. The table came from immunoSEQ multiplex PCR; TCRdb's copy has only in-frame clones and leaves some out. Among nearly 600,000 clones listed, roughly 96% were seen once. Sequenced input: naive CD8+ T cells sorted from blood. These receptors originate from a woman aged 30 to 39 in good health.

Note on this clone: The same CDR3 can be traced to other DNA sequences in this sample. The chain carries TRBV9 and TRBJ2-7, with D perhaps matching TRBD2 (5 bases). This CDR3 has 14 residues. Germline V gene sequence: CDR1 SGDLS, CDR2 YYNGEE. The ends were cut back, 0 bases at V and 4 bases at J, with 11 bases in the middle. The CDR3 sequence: CASSVGGSGYEQYF. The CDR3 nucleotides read TGTGCCAGCAGCGTAGGTGGGAGTGGTTACGAGCAGTACTTC.

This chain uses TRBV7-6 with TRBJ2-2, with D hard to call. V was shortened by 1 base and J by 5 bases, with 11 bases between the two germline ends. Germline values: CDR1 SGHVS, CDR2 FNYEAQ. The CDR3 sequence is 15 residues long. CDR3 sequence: CASSLGRWGTGELFF. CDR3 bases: TGTGCCAGCAGCTTAGGGAGATGGGGAACCGGGGAGCTGTTTTTT.

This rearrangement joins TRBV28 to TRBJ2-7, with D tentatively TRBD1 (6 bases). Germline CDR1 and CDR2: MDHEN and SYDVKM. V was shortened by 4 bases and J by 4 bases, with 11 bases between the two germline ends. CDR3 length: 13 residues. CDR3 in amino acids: CASSYPQGYEQYF. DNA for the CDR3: TGTGCCAGCAGTTATCCACAGGGTTACGAGCAGTACTTC.

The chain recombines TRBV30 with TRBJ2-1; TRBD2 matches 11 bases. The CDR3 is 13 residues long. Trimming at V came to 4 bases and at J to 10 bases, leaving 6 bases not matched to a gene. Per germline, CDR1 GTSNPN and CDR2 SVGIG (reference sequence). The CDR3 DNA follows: TGTGCCTGGAATCTAGCGGGAGGCGGAGAGCAGTTCTTC. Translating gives CAWNLAGGGEQFF. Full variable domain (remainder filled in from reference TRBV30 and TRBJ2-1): SQTIHQWPATLVQPVGSPLSLECTVEGTSNPNLYWYRQAAGRGLQLLFYSVGIGQISSEVPQNLSASRPQDRQFILSSKKLLLSDSGFYLCAWNLAGGGEQFFGPGTRLTVL.

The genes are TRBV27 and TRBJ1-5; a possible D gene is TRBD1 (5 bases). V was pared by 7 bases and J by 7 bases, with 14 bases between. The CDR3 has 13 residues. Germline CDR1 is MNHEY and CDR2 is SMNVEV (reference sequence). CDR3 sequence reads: CASKKGTGQPQHF. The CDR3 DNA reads TGTGCCAGCAAAAAAGGGACTGGACAGCCCCAGCATTTT.

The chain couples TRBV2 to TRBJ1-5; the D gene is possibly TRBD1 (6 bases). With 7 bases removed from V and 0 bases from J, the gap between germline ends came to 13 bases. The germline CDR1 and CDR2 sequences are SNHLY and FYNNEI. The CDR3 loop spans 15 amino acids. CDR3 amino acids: CASNLGTNSNQPQHF. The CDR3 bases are TGTGCCAGCAACCTAGGGACAAATAGCAATCAGCCCCAGCATTTT.

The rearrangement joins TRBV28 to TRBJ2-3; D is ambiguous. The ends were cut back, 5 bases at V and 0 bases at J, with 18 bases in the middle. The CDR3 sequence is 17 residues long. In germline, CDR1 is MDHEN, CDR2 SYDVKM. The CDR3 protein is CASSHYTGPASTDTQYF. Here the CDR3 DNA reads TGTGCCAGCAGTCACTATACCGGGCCAGCGAGCACAGATACGCAGTATTTT.

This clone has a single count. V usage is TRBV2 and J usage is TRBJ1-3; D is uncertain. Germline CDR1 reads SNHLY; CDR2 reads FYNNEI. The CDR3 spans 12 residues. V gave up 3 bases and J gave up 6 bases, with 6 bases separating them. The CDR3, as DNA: TGTGCCAGCAGTGATACCCCAAACACCATATATTTT. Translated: CASSDTPNTIYF.

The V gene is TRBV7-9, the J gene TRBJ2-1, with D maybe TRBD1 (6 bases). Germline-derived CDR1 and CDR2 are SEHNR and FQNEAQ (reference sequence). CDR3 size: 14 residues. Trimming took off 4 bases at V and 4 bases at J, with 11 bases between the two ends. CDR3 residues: CASSSGQRYNEQFF. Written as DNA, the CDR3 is TGTGCCAGCAGCTCCGGACAGCGTTACAATGAGCAGTTCTTC.

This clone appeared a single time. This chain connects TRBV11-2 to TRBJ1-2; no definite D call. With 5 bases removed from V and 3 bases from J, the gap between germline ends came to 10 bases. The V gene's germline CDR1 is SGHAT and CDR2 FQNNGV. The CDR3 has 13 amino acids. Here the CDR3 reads CASSHGNHYGYTF. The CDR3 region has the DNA TGTGCCAGCAGCCACGGGAACCACTATGGCTACACCTTC.

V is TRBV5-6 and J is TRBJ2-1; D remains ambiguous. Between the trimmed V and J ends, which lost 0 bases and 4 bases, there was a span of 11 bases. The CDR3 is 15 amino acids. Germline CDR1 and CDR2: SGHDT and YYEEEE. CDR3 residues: CASSLATGRYNEQFF. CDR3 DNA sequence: TGTGCCAGCAGCTTGGCAACGGGTCGGTACAATGAGCAGTTCTTC.

CDR3 residues: CASSEDRKPDTQYF. The CDR3 nucleotides are TGTGCCAGCAGCGAAGACAGGAAGCCAGATACGCAGTATTTT. The J gene is TRBJ2-3, the V gene TRBV7-2; maybe TRBD1 (6 bases). The CDR3 has 14 residues. Trimming pared 5 bases from V and 4 bases from J, leaving 13 bases between. Germline loops: CDR1 SGHTA, CDR2 FQGNSA.

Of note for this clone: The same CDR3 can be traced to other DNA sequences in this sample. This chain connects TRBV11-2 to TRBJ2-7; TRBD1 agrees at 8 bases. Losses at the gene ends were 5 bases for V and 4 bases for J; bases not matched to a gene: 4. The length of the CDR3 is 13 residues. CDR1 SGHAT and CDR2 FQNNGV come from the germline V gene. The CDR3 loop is CASSAGQGYEQYF. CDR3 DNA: TGTGCCAGCAGCGCAGGACAGGGTTACGAGCAGTACTTC.

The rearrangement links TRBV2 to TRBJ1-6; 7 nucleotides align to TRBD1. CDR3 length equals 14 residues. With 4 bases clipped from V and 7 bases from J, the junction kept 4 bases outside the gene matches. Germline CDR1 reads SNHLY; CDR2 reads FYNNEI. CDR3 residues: CASSASTGNSPLHF. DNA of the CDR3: TGTGCCAGCAGTGCATCGACAGGGAATTCACCCCTCCACTTT.

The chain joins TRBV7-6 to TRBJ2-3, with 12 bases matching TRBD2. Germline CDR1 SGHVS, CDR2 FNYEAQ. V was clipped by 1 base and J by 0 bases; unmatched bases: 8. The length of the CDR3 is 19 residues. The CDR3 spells CASSLGATSGSRSTDTQYF. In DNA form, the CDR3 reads TGTGCCAGCAGCTTAGGGGCGACTAGCGGGAGTAGAAGCACAGATACGCAGTATTTT.

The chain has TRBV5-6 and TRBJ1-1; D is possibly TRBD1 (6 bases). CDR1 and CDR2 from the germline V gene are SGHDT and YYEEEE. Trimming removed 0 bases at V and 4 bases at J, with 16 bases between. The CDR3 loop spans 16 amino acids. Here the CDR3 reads CASSLEGGPRSTEAFF. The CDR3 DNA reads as TGTGCCAGCAGCTTGGAAGGGGGACCACGGAGCACTGAAGCTTTCTTT.

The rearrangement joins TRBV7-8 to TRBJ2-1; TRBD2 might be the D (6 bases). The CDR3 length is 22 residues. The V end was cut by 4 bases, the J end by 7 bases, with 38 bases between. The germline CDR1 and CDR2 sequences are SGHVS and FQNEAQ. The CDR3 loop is CASSSPYRGVAGGPSKRNEQFF. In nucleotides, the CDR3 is TGTGCCAGCAGCTCTCCCTACCGAGGGGTAGCAGGAGGGCCGAGCAAAAGGAATGAGCAGTTCTTC.

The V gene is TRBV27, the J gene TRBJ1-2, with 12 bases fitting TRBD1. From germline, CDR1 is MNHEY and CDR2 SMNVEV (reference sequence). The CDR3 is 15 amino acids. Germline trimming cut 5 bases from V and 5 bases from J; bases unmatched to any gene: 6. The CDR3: CASSPGTGGAYGYTF. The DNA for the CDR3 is TGTGCCAGCAGTCCAGGGACAGGGGGCGCGTATGGCTACACCTTC.

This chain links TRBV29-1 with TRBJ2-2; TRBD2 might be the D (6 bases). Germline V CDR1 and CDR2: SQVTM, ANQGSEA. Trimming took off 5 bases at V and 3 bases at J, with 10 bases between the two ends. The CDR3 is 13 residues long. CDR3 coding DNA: TGCAGCGTTTGCAGGGAGGACACCGGGGAGCTGTTTTTT. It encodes CSVCREDTGELFF.

The CDR3 DNA is TGTGCCAGCAGCTTAGCCTCTAGCGGGAGGACCCATTACGAGCAGTACTTC. As protein: CASSLASSGRTHYEQYF. The chain uses TRBV7-8 and TRBJ2-5; TRBD2 aligns across 11 bases. The J call is in doubt because the DNA end fits TRBJ2-7 better. In germline, CDR1 is SGHVS, CDR2 FQNEAQ. The CDR3 totals 17 residues.

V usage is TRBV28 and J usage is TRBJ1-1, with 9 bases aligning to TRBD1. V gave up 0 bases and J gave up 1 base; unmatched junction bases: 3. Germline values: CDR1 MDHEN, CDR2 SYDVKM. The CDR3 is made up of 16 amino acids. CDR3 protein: CASSLWGTGQNTEAFF. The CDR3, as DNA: TGTGCCAGCAGTTTATGGGGGACAGGGCAGAACACTGAAGCTTTCTTT.

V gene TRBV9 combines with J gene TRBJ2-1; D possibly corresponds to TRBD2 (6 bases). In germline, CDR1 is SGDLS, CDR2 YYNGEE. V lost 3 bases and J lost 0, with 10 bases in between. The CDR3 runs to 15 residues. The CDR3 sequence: CASSADGSSYNEQFF. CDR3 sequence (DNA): TGTGCCAGCAGCGCCGACGGGAGCTCCTACAATGAGCAGTTCTTC.

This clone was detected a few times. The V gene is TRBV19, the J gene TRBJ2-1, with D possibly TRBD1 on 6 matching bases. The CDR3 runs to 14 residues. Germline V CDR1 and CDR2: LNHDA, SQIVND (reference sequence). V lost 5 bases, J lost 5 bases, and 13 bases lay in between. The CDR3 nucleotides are TGTGCCAGTAGTGCGCAGGACAGTGACAATGAGCAGTTCTTC. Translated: CASSAQDSDNEQFF.

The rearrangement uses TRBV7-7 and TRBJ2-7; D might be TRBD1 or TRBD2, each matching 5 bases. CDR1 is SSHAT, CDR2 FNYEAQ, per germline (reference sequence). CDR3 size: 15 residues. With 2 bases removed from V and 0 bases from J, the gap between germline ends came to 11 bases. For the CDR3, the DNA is TGTGCCAGCAGCTTACTCTCAGGGAGCTCCTACGAGCAGTACTTC. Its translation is CASSLLSGSSYEQYF.

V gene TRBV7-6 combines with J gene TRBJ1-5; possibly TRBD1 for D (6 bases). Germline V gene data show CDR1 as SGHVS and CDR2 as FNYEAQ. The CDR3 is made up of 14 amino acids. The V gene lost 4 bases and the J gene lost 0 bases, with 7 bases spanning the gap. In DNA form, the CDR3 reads TGTGCCAGCAGCTCAGGGGATAGCAATCAGCCCCAGCATTTT. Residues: CASSSGDSNQPQHF.

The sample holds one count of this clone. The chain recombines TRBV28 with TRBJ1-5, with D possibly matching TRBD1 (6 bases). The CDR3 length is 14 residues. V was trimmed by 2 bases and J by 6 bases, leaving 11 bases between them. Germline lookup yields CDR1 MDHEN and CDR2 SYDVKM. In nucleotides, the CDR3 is TGTGCCAGCAGTTTAGGTAGGGGGAGTCAGCCCCAGCATTTT. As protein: CASSLGRGSQPQHF.